One sample yielded the 6 T cell receptor beta chains listed below, sequenced in a study of T cells expressing NK-cell markers. Reprocessing the 5' RACE reads, TCRdb reports a single entry for every CDR3 protein and omits DNA. This sample's clone table lists some 500,000 distinct CDR3 sequences. Material for sequencing was blood T cells: a sorted CD56 or NKG2C T cell subset, CD4+ or CD8+ T cells, or bulk PBMC T cells (not recorded which). These TCRs come from a woman aged 45-60 years in good health.

The chain uses TRBV10-3 and TRBJ1-2; TCRdb reports TRBD1, a call that lacks DNA to check it against. The germline gives CDR1 ENHRY, CDR2 SYGVKD. The length of the CDR3 is 15 residues. Here the CDR3 reads CAISEPLSGTYGYTF.

The chain uses TRBV28 and TRBJ1-2. The CDR3 consists of 13 residues. Germline V lookup: CDR1 MDHEN, CDR2 SYDVKM. The CDR3: CASRLRVTDGYTF.

This sequence joins TRBV4-2 and TRBJ2-5. There are 15 residues in the CDR3. Germline V CDR1 and CDR2: LGHNA, YNFKEQ. CDR3 loop: CASSQEIDFQETQYF.

This sequence joins TRBV11-1 and TRBJ2-1; as DNA is missing, the TRBD2 call by TCRdb cannot be tested. This CDR3 has 16 residues. Germline V gene sequence: CDR1 SGHAT, CDR2 FQDESV (reference sequence). The CDR3 sequence is CASSWTTTLSYNEQFF.

V and J are TRBV12-3 or TRBV12-4 and TRBJ2-1; TCRdb designates TRBD1, a call that cannot be tested without DNA. This CDR3 spans 14 amino acids. The CDR3 loop is CASSARGRNNEQFF.

This chain joins TRBV27 and TRBJ2-5; TCRdb designates TRBD2, a call that cannot be tested without DNA. From germline, CDR1 is MNHEY and CDR2 SMNVEV (reference sequence). The CDR3 loop spans 14 amino acids. Here the CDR3 reads CASSSLGAGETQYF.